Given below is one T cell receptor beta chain in context. PCR primers comprised 60 Vbeta and 13 Jbeta primers. Measured with immunoSEQ multiplex PCR; TCRdb has only the in-frame clones, and not every one. The repertoire holds 150,000 to 200,000 clones, with around 87% as singletons. The sample belongs to a study of cytomegalovirus exposure and HLA in healthy donors. Germline loops: CDR1 LNHDA, CDR2 SQIVND (reference sequence). CDR3 length equals 16 residues. Trimming removed 3 bases from V and 6 bases from J, with 20 bases in between. The chain is built from TRBV19 and TRBJ1-2; D is perhaps TRBD1 (5 bases). Input material: PBMCs. The sequence was obtained from a boy between 2 and 15 years old in good health and CMV-seronegative. The CDR3 loop is CASSIQNRGAVDGYTF. CDR3 in DNA: TGTGCCAGTAGTATCCAAAACCGCGGGGCAGTGGATGGCTACACCTTC.